The next 2 T cell receptor beta chains were all read from a single sample in a study of blood T cells in healthy people across ages. Primers used in a second PCR of about 6 to 11 cycles were a sample-barcoded 5' primer and a J-beta primer mix. MiXCR was run by TCRdb on the 5' RACE reads, yielding one entry per CDR3 protein. The table includes about 570,000 distinct CDR3 sequences, about a quarter detected once. This sample also appeared in a second study, on T cells of mothers and their children.

Material: blood. The origin of the receptors is a boy between 2 and 10 years old in good health.

This rearrangement joins TRBV12-3 or TRBV12-4 to TRBJ1-2; D is perhaps TRBD1 (6 bases). Trimming took off 5 bases at V and 4 bases at J, with 14 bases between the two ends. The CDR3 runs to 14 residues. The CDR3 nucleotides are TGTGCCAGCAGTGCCCCACAGGGAAGCTATGGCTACACCTTC. Translated: CASSAPQGSYGYTF.

This rearrangement joins TRBV20-1 to TRBJ2-1, with D perhaps TRBD2 (5 bases). Matching the DNA end better, TRBJ2-7 makes the J call doubtful. CDR3 length: 14 amino acids. Per the germline V gene, CDR1 is DFQATT and CDR2 is SNEGSKA (reference sequence). CDR3 loop: CSAEVGERGYEQYF. CDR3 in DNA: TGCAGTGCAGAGGTGGGCGAACGGGGATACGAGCAGTACTTC.